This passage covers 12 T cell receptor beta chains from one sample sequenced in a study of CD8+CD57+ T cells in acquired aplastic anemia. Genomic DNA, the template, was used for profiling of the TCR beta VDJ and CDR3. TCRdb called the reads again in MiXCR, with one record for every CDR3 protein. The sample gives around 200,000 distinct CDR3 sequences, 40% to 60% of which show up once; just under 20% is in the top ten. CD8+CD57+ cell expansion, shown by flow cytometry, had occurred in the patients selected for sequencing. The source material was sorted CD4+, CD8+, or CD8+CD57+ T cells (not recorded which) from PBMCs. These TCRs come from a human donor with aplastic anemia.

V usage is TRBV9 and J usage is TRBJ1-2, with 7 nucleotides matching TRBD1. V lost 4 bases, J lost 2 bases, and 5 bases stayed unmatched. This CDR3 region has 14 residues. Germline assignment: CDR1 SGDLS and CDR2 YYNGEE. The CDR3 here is CASSFSTGNYGYTF. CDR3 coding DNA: TGTGCCAGCAGCTTTTCGACAGGGAACTATGGCTACACCTTC.

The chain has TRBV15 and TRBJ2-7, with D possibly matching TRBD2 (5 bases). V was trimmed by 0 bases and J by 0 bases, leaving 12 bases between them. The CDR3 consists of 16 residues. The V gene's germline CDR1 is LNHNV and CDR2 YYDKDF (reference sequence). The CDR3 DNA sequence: TGTGCCACCAGCAGAGACGGCTCGGGGATCTCCTACGAGCAGTACTTC. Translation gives CATSRDGSGISYEQYF.

CDR3 loop: CASSLVRGAFF. The CDR3 coding sequence is TGTGCCAGCAGCTTAGTCCGAGGGGCTTTCTTT. The J gene is TRBJ1-1, the V gene TRBV7-2; D unclear. The V gene's germline CDR1 is SGHTA and CDR2 FQGNSA. V was cut by 1 base and J by 11 bases, with 8 bases left in between. The CDR3 is 11 amino acids.

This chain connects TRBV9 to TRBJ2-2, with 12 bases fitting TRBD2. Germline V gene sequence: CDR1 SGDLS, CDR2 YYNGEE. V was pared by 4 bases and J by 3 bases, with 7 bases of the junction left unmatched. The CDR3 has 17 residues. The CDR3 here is CASSSLASGGDTGELFF. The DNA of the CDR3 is TGTGCCAGCAGCTCCCTAGCTAGCGGGGGGGACACCGGGGAGCTGTTTTTT. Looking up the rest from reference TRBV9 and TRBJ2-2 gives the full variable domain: DSGVTQTPKHLITATGQRVTLRCSPRSGDLSVYWYQQSLDQGLQFLIQYYNGEERAKGNILERFSAQQFPDLHSELNLSSLELGDSALYFCASSSLASGGDTGELFFGEGSRLTVL.

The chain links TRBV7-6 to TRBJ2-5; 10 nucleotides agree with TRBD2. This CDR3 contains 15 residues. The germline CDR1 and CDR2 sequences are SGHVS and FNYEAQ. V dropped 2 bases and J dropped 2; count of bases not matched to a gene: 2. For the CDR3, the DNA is TGTGCCAGCAGCTTAATGACTAGCGGGCAAGAGACCCAGTACTTC. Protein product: CASSLMTSGQETQYF.

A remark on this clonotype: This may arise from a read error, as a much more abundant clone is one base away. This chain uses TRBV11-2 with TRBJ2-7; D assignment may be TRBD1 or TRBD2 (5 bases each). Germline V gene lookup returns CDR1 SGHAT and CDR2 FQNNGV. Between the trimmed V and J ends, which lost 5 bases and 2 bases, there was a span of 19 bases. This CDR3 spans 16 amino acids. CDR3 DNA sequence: TGTGCCAGCAGCCCGTACAGCTTCCCGGGACCCTACGAGCAGTACTTC. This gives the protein CASSPYSFPGPYEQYF.

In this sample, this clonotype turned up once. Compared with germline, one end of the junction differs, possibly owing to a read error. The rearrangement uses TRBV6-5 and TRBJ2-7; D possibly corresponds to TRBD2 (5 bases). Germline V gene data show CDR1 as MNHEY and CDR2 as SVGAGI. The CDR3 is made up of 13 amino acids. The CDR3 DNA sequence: TGTGCCAGCAGTCACTCCGGGGCCTACGAGCAGTACTTC. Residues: CASSHSGAYEQYF.

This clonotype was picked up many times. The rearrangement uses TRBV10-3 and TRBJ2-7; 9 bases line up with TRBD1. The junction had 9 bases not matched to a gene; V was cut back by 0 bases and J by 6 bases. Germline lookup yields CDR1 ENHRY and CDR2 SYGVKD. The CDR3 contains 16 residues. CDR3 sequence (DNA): TGTGCCATCAGTGAGTCCTCAGGACAGGGGAGTAGCGAGCAGTACTTC. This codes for CAISESSGQGSSEQYF.

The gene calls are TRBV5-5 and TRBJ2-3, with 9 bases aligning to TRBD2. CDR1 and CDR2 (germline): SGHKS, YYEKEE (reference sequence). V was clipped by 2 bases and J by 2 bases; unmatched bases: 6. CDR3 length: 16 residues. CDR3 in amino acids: CASSFGASGATDTQYF. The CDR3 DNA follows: TGTGCCAGCAGCTTTGGGGCTAGCGGGGCCACAGATACGCAGTATTTT.

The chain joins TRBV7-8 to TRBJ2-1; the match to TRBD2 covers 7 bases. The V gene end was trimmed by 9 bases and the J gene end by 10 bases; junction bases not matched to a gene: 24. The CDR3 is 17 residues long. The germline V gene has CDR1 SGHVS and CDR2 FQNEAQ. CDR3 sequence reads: CASKVTSSPTTGNEQFF. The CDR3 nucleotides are TGTGCCAGTAAGGTGACTAGCTCACCAACTACGGGGAACGAGCAGTTCTTC.

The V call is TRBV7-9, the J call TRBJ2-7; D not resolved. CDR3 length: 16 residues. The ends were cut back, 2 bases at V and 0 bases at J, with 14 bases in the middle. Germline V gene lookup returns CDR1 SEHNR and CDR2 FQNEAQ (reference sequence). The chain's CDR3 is CASSLFSSGSSYEQYF. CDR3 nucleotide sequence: TGTGCCAGCAGCTTATTTTCGTCTGGTTCCTCCTACGAGCAGTACTTC.

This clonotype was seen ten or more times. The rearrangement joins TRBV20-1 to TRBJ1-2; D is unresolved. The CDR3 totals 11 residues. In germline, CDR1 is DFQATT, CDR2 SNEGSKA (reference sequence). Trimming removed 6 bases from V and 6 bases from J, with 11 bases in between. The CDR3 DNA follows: TGCAGTGCAGCCCGGTCTGATGGCTACACCTTC. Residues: CSAARSDGYTF.